A single TCR beta chain is shown here with its context. These data belong to a study of T cell changes during pregnancy in multiple sclerosis. Germline V gives CDR1 SGHRS, CDR2 YFSETQ. Trimming removed 0 bases from V and 7 bases from J, with 10 bases in between. The CDR3 length is 13 residues. TCRdb's copy holds only in-frame clones and misses some; the assay was immunoSEQ multiplex PCR. The table records 25,000 to 35,000 clones, about nine tenths of them present only once. The sequenced sample was CD4+ T cells from peripheral blood mononuclear cells, obtained in the second trimester of pregnancy. The TCR comes from a female donor in good health, enrolled as a control in a pregnancy study. The chain combines TRBV5-1 with TRBJ1-2; D may be TRBD1 (6 bases). CDR3 in amino acids: CASSLAGAGGYTF. CDR3 nucleotide sequence: TGCGCCAGCAGCTTGGCAGGGGCGGGTGGCTACACCTTC.